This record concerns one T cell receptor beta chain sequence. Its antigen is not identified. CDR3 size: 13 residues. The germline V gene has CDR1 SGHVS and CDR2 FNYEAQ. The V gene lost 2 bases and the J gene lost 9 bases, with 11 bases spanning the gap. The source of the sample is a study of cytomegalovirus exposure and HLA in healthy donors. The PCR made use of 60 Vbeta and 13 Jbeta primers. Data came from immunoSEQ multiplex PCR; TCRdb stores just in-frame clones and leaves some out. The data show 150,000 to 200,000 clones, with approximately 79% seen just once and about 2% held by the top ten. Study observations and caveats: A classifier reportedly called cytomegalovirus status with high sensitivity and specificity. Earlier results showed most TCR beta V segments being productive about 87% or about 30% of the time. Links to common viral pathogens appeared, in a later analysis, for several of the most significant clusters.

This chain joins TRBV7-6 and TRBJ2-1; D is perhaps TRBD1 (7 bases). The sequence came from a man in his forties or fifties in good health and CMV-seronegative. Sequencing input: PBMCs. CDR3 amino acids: CASSLTQGGEQFF. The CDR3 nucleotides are TGTGCCAGCAGCTTAACGCAGGGGGGTGAGCAGTTCTTC.